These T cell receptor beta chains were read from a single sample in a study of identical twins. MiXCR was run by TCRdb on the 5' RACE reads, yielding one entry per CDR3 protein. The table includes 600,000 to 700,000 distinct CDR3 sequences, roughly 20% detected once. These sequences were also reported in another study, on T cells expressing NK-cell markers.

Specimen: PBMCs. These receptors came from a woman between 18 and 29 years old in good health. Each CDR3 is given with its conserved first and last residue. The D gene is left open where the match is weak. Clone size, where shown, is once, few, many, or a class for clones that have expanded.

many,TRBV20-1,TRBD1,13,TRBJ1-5,CSAIGQGSQPQHF,TGCAGTGCTATTGGACAGGGAAGTCAGCCCCAGCATTTT
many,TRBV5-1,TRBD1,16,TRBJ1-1,CASSKGTGNQNTEAFF,TGCGCCAGCAGCAAAGGGACAGGGAACCAGAACACTGAAGCTTTCTTT
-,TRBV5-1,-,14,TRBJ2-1,CASSSNTGSTEQFF,TGCGCCAGCAGTTCAAATACAGGGAGTACTGAGCAGTTCTTC
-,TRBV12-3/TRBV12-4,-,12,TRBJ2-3,CASSLFADTQYF,TGTGCCAGCAGTTTGTTTGCAGATACGCAGTATTTT
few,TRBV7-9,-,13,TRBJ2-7,CASTFWGADEQYF,TGTGCCAGCACCTTCTGGGGGGCCGACGAGCAGTACTTC
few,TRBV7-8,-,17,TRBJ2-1,CASSSFGALYYGDEQFF,TGTGCCAGCAGCTCCTTCGGGGCCCTTTATTACGGAGATGAGCAGTTCTTC
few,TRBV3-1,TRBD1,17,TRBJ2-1,CASSQGTGGHMGGEQFF,TGTGCCAGCAGCCAAGGGACAGGGGGCCACATGGGAGGTGAGCAGTTCTTC
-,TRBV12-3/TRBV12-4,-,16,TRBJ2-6,CAIFRGVSSGANVLTF,TGTGCCATCTTTCGGGGCGTTTCCTCTGGGGCCAACGTCCTGACTTTC
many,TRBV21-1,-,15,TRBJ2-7,CASSPHKGGPNEQYF,TGTGCCAGCAGCCCCCACAAGGGGGGGCCCAACGAGCAGTACTTC
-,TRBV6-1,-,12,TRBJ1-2,CASSEVWMGYTF,TGTGCCAGCAGTGAAGTATGGATGGGCTACACCTTC
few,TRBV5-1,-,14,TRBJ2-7,CASRPDLALDEQYF,TGCGCCAGCAGGCCAGACCTAGCGTTAGACGAGCAGTACTTC
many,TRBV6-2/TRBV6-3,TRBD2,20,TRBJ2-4,CASSYSTTSGRATAKNIQYF,TGTGCCAGCAGTTACTCGACCACTAGCGGGAGGGCCACCGCCAAAAACATTCAGTACTTC
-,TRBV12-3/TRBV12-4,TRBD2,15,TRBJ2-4,CASSSAGGRKNIQYF,TGTGCCAGCAGTTCTGCGGGGGGCCGGAAAAACATTCAGTACTTC
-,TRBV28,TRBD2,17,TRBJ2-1,CASSPGTSGRGYNEQFF,TGTGCCAGCAGCCCCGGGACTAGCGGGAGGGGCTACAATGAGCAGTTCTTC
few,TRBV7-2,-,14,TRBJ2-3,CASRLGGYTDTQYF,TGTGCCAGCAGACTAGGGGGTTACACAGATACGCAGTATTTT
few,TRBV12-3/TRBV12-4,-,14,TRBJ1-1,CASSFSGGVSEAFF,TGTGCCAGCAGTTTCTCCGGGGGTGTTTCTGAAGCTTTCTTT
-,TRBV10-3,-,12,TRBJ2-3,CAIRQGLDTQYF,TGTGCCATCAGACAGGGTCTGGATACGCAGTATTTT
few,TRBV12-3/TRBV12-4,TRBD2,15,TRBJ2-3,CASSPSGSMPDTQYF,TGTGCCAGCAGCCCAAGCGGGAGCATGCCAGATACGCAGTATTTT
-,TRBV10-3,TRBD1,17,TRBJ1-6,CAISELAGGRRNSPLHF,TGTGCCATCAGCGAACTTGCAGGGGGACGTCGGAATTCACCCCTCCACTTT
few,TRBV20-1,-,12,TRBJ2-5,CSASGSGETQYF,TGCAGTGCTAGCGGGAGCGGCGAGACCCAGTACTTC
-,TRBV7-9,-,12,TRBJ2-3,CALFGSTDTQYF,TGTGCCCTTTTCGGAAGCACAGATACGCAGTATTTT
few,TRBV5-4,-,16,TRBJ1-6,CASSWGAGAVNSPLHF,TGTGCCAGCAGCTGGGGGGCCGGGGCAGTGAATTCACCCCTCCACTTT
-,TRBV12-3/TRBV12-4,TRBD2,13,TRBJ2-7,CASSLRLASEQYF,TGTGCCAGCAGTTTAAGACTAGCAAGCGAGCAGTACTTC
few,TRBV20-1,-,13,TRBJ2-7,CSAVTGIRNEQYF,TGCAGTGCTGTGACAGGTATCCGAAACGAGCAGTACTTC
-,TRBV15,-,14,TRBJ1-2,CATSRDHGLYGYTF,TGTGCCACCAGCAGAGATCATGGCTTATATGGCTACACCTTC
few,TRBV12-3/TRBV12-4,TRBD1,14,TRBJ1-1,CASRVSGGNTEAFF,TGTGCCAGCAGAGTATCAGGGGGGAACACTGAAGCTTTCTTT
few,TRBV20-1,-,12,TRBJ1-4,CSARVAGGKLFF,TGCAGTGCTAGAGTAGCGGGTGGAAAACTGTTTTTT
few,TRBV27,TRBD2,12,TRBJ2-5,CASGGRRETQYF,TGTGCCAGTGGCGGGAGGAGGGAGACCCAGTACTTC
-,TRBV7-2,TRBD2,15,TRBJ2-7,CASSYLLGPGGEQYF,TGTGCCAGCAGTTACCTTCTCGGGCCCGGGGGGGAGCAGTACTTC
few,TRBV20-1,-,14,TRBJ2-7,CSASTTGGFHEQYF,TGCAGTGCTAGCACCACTGGGGGATTCCACGAGCAGTACTTC
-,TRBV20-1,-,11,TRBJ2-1,CSASRASEQFF,TGCAGTGCTAGTCGAGCTTCTGAGCAGTTCTTC
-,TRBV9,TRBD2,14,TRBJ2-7,CASSVSGREYEQYF,TGTGCCAGCAGCGTAAGTGGGAGGGAATACGAGCAGTACTTC
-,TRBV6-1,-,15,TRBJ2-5,CASTKSGAGLETQYF,TGTGCCAGCACCAAAAGCGGTGCGGGGTTAGAGACCCAGTACTTC